This is a list of T cell receptor beta chains from one sample in a study of graft-versus-host responses after intestinal transplantation. Profiling relied on immunoSEQ multiplex PCR, and the TCRdb table lists in-frame clones only, not all of them. Among around 92,000 clones listed, around 88% were seen once. The source material was PBMCs, sampled 255 days after intestinal transplant. These receptors were obtained from a human patient who received an intestinal transplant, so some T cells may come from the graft donor. The CDR3 runs from the conserved cysteine through the conserved F or W. A D gene is named only where the DNA matches it firmly. Not all rows give a size; the values are once, few, many and, for expanded clones, a class.

clone_size | j_call | d_call | cdr3_length | v_call | cdr3_nt | cdr3_aa
few | TRBJ2-7 | . | 11 | TRBV6-5 | TGTGCCAGCACGGACAGCTACGAGCAGTACTTC | CASTDSYEQYF
. | TRBJ1-5 | . | 14 | TRBV6-1 | TGTGCCAGCAGTGAAAGGGGGACGGATCAGCCCCAGCATTTT | CASSERGTDQPQHF
. | TRBJ1-5 | . | 15 | TRBV27 | TGTGCCAGCAGTTTGAAGGGACGGAGCAATCAGCCCCAGCATTTT | CASSLKGRSNQPQHF
. | TRBJ2-3 | TRBD2 | 15 | TRBV19 | TGTGCCAGTAGGGTCGGACTAGTCGCTCCAGATACGCAGTATTTT | CASRVGLVAPDTQYF
. | TRBJ2-3 | TRBD2 | 15 | TRBV6-4 | TGTGCCAGCAGTGACTCGCGGGGGGCCACAGATACGCAGTATTTT | CASSDSRGATDTQYF
. | TRBJ2-1 | . | 15 | TRBV10-2 | TGCGCCAGCAGTGATCTGGGGCCGGGGTACAATGAGCAGTTCTTC | CASSDLGPGYNEQFF
once | TRBJ1-1 | TRBD1 | 17 | TRBV27 | TGTGCCAGCAGTCTCACTACCAGGGGGCCAAGGAGTTTTGAAGCTTTCTTT | CASSLTTRGPRSFEAFF
. | TRBJ2-3 | TRBD2 | 15 | TRBV7-3 | TGTGCCAGCAGCTCCTCGGGGGGGTCCACAGATACGCAGTATTTT | CASSSSGGSTDTQYF
. | TRBJ1-5 | . | 16 | TRBV19 | TGTGCCAGTAGTATATATTTGTATGATAGCAATCAGCCCCAGCATTTT | CASSIYLYDSNQPQHF
. | TRBJ2-2 | . | 13 | TRBV19 | TGTGCCAGTAGTACCCCCTTTACCGGGGAGCTGTTTTTT | CASSTPFTGELFF
. | TRBJ1-2 | . | 14 | TRBV10-2 | TGCGCCAGCAAACCTACAGGGACGAACTATGGCTACACCTTC | CASKPTGTNYGYTF
. | TRBJ1-2 | TRBD1 | 15 | TRBV19 | TGTGCCAGTAGTATGGGGACAGGGGGCTACTATGGCTACACCTTC | CASSMGTGGYYGYTF
. | TRBJ2-7 | . | 14 | TRBV27 | TGTGCCAGCAGTCCCTTTTGGCAGGCCTACGAGCAGTACTTC | CASSPFWQAYEQYF
once | TRBJ1-5 | . | 14 | TRBV28 | TGTGCCAGCATCCCTGACCGATTCGGTCAGCCCCAGCATTTT | CASIPDRFGQPQHF
. | TRBJ1-5 | TRBD1 | 23 | TRBV12-5 | TGTGCTAGTGGTTTCTCAATCCTCGGGACAGAAAATAGTAAACCCTATAGCAATCAGCCCCAGCATTTT | CASGFSILGTENSKPYSNQPQHF
. | TRBJ1-2 | . | 13 | TRBV6-1 | TGTGCCAGCACCCAGAGTTCTAACTATGGCTACACCTTC | CASTQSSNYGYTF
. | TRBJ2-7 | . | 15 | TRBV6-1 | TGTGCCAGCAGTGGGCCCACAGAACACTCCTACGAGCAGTACTTC | CASSGPTEHSYEQYF